This T cell receptor (beta chain) emerged from a study of cytomegalovirus exposure and HLA in healthy donors. Findings of the study overall: Some public TCRs appeared in many individuals, while most sequences were rare. A few CMV-associated chains were confirmed in vitro to be specific for CMV antigens.

Sequencing was performed with immunoSEQ multiplex PCR; in TCRdb, only in-frame clones are kept and a portion is missing. The top ten clones hold 2.5% to 3.5% of a sample with more than 200,000 clones, about 90% of them seen once. Regarding this clone: Its antigen is not known.

Germline CDR1 reads SGDLS; CDR2 reads YYNGEE. V was cut by 2 bases and J by 5 bases, with 17 bases left in between. The CDR3 sequence is 15 residues long. V is TRBV9 and J is TRBJ2-7; D may match TRBD1 or TRBD2 (5 bases each). Sequencing input: PBMCs. The receptor's source is a woman aged 25 to 39 in good health and CMV-seronegative. The CDR3 sequence is CASSVSSGRSHEQYF. The DNA for the CDR3 is TGTGCCAGCAGCGTTAGTTCAGGGAGATCCCACGAGCAGTACTTC. The complete variable domain, with remaining parts taken from reference TRBV9 and TRBJ2-7, reads DSGVTQTPKHLITATGQRVTLRCSPRSGDLSVYWYQQSLDQGLQFLIQYYNGEERAKGNILERFSAQQFPDLHSELNLSSLELGDSALYFCASSVSSGRSHEQYFGPGTRLTVT.